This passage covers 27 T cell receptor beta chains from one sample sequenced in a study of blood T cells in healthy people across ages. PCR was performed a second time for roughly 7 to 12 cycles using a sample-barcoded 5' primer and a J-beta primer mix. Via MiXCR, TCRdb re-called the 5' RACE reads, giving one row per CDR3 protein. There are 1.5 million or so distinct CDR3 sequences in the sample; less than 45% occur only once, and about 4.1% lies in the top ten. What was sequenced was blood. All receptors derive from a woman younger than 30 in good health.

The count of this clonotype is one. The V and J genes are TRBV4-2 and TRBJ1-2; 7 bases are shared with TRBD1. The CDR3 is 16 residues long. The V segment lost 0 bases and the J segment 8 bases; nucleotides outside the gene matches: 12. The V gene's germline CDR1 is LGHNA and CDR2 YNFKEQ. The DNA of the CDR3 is TGTGCCAGCAGCCAAGATCTGGGGACAGTCGACGTCGGCTACACCTTC. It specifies CASSQDLGTVDVGYTF.

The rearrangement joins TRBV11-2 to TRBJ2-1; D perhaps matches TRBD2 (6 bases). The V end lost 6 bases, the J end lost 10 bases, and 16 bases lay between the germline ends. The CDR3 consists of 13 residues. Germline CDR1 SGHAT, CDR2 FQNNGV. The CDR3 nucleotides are TGTGCCAGCAGTCCCAGCGGCGGGGAGGAGCAGTTCTTC. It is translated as CASSPSGGEEQFF.

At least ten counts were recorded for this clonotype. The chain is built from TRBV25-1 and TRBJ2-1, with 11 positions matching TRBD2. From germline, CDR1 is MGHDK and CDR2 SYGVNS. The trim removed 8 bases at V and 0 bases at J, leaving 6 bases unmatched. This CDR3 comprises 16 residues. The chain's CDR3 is CASERTSGFSYNEQFF. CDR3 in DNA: TGTGCCAGCGAGAGGACTAGCGGGTTCTCCTACAATGAGCAGTTCTTC.

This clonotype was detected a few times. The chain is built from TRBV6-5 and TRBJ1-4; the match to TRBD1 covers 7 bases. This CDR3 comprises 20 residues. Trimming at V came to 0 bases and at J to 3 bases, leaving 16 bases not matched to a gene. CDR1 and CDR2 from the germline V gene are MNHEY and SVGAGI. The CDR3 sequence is CASSYSKRATGSWPNEKLFF. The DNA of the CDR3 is TGTGCCAGCAGTTACTCGAAAAGGGCGACAGGGAGTTGGCCTAATGAAAAACTGTTTTTT.

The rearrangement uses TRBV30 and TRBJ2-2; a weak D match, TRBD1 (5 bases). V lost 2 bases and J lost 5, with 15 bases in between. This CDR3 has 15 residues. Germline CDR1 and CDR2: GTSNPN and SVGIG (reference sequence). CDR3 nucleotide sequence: TGTGCCTGGAGTTCCCAGGGCCGTTGGACCGGGGAGCTGTTTTTT. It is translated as CAWSSQGRWTGELFF.

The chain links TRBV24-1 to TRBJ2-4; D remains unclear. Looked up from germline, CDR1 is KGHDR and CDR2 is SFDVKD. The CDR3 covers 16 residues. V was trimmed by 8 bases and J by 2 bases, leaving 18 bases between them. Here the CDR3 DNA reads TGTGCCACCATTCCTTCCCCGGGTCTGACCAAAAACATTCAGTACTTC. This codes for CATIPSPGLTKNIQYF.

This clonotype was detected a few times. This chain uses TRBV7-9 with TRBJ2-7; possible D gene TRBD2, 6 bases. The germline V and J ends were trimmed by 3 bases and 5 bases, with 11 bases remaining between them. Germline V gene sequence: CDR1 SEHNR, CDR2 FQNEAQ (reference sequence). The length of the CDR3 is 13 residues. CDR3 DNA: TGTGCCAGCAGCTTCTACGGCGGGGACGAGCAGTACTTC. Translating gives CASSFYGGDEQYF. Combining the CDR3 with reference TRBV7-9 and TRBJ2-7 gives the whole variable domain DTGVSQNPRHKITKRGQNVTFRCDPISEHNRLYWYRQTLGQGPEFLTYFQNEAQLEKSRLLSDRFSAERPKGSFSTLEIQRTEQGDSAMYLCASSFYGGDEQYFGPGTRLTVT.

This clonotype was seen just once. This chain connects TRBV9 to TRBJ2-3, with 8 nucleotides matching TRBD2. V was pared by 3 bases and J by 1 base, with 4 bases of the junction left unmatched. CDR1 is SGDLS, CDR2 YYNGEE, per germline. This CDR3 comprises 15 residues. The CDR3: CASSGSGGGTDTQYF. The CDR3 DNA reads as TGTGCCAGCAGCGGGAGCGGGGGAGGCACAGATACGCAGTATTTT.

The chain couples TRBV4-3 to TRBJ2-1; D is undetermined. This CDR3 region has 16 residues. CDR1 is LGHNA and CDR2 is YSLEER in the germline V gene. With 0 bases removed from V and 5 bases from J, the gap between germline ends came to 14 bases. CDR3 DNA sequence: TGCGCCAGCAGCCAAGATTGGGTGGTTCTTCACAATGAGCAGTTCTTC. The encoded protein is CASSQDWVVLHNEQFF.

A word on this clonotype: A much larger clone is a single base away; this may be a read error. CDR3 protein: CSASAGGPPYNEQYF. The CDR3 DNA reads TGCAGTGCTAGCGCCGGCGGACCTCCCTACAATGAGCAGTACTTC. This sequence joins TRBV20-1 and TRBJ2-7; D is ambiguous. This CDR3 comprises 15 residues. V dropped 3 bases and J dropped 7 bases, with 22 bases sitting between them. CDR1 is DFQATT and CDR2 is SNEGSKA in the germline V gene (reference sequence).

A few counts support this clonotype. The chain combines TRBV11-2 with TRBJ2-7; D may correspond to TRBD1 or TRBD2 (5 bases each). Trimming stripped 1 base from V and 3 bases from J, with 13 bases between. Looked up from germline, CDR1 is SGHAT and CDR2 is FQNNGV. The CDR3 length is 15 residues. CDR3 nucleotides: TGTGCCAGCAGCTTAGCCCCAACTAGGGGCTACGAGCAGTACTTC. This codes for CASSLAPTRGYEQYF.

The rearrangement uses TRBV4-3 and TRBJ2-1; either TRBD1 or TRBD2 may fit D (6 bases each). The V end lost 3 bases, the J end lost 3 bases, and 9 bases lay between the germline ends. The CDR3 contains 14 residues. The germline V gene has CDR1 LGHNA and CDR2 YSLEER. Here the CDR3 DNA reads TGCGCCAGCAGCCACGCGGGACACTACAATGAGCAGTTCTTC. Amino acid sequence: CASSHAGHYNEQFF.

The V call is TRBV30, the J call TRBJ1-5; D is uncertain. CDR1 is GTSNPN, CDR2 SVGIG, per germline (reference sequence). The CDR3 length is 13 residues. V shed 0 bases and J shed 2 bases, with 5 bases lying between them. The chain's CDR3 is CAWSVKGNQPQHF. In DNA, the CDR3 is TGTGCCTGGAGTGTCAAGGGCAATCAGCCCCAGCATTTT.

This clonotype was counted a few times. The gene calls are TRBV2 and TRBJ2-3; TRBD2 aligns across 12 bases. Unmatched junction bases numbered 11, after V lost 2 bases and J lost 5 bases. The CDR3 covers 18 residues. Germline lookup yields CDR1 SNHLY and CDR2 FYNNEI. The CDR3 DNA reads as TGTGCCAGCAGTGAAATCGTAGGACTAGCGGGATCAGAAGATACGCAGTATTTT. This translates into CASSEIVGLAGSEDTQYF.

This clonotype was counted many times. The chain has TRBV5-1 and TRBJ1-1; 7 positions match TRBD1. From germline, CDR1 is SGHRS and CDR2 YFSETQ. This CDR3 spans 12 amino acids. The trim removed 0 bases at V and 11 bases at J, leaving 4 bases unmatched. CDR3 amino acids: CASSLGQGDAFF. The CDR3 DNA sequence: TGCGCCAGCAGCTTGGGACAGGGTGACGCTTTCTTT.

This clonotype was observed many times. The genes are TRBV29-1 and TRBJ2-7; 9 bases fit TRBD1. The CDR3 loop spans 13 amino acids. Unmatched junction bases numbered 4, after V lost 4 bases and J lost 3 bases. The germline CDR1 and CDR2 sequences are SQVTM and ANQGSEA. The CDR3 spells CSVGTGAGYEQYF. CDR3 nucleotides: TGCAGCGTTGGGACAGGGGCTGGCTACGAGCAGTACTTC.

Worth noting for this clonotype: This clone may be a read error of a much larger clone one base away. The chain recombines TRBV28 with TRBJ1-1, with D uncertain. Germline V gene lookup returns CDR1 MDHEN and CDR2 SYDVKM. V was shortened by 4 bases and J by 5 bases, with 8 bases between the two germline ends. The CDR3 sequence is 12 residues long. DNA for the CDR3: TGTGCCAGCAGTTACGGGAAGACTGAAGCTTTCTTT. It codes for CASSYGKTEAFF.

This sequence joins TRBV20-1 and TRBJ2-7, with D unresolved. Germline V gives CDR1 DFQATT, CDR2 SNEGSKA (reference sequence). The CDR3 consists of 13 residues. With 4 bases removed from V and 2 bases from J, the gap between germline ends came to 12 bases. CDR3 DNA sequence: TGCAGTGCTATGCCAGGCTCGGCCTACGAGCAGTACTTC. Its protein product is CSAMPGSAYEQYF.

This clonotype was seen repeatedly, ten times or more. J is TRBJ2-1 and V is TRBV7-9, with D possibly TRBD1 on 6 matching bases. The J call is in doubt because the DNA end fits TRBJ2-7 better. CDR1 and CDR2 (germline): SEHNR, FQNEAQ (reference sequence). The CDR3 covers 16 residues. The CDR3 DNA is TGTGCCAGCAGCTTGGAAAGCAGGGGCTACTACAATGAGCAGTACTTC. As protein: CASSLESRGYYNEQYF.

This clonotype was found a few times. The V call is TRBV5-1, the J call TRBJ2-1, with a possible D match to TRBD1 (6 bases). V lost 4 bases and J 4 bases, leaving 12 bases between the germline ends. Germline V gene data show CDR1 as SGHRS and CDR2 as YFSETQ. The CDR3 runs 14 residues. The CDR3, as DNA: TGCGCCAGCAGCGGCCGGGACACATACAATGAGCAGTTCTTC. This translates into CASSGRDTYNEQFF.

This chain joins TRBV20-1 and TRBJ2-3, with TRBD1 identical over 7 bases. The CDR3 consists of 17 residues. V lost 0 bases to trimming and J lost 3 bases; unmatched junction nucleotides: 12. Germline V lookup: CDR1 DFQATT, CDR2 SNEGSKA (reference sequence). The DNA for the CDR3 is TGCAGTGCTAGAGATCCCTTAGGGGGCCTTGAGACAGATACGCAGTATTTT. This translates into CSARDPLGGLETDTQYF.

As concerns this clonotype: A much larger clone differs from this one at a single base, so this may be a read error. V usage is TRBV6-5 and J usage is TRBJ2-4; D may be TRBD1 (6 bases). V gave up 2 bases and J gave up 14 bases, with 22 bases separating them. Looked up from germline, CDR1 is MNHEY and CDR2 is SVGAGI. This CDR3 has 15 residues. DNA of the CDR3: TGTGCCAGCAGTTACATCCAGGGGTACCAAGAGACCAAGTACTTC. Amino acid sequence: CASSYIQGYQETKYF.

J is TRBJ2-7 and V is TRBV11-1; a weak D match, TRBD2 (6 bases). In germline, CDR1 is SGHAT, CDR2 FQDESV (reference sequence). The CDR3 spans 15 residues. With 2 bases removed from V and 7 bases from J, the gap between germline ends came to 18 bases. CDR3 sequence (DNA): TGTGCCAGCAGCTTACGGGACTTGGGCCACAATGAGCAGTACTTC. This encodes CASSLRDLGHNEQYF.

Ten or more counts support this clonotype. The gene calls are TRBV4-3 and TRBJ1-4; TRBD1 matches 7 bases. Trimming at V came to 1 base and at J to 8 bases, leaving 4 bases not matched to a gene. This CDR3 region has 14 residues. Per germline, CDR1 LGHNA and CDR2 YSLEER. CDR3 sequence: CASSQGQGGEKLFF. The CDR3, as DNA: TGCGCCAGCAGCCAAGGACAGGGAGGCGAAAAACTGTTTTTT.

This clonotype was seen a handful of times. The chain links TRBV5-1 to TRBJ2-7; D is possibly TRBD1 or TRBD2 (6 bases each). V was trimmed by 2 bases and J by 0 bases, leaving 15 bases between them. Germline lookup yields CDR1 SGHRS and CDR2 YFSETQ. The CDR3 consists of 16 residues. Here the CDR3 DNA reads TGCGCCAGCAGCTTTGGGTGGGGGGCCAGCTCCTACGAGCAGTACTTC. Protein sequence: CASSFGWGASSYEQYF.

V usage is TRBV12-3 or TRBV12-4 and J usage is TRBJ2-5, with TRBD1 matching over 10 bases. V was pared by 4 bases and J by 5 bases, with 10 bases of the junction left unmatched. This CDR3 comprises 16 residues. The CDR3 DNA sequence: TGTGCCAGCAGTTCCCAAGACAGGGGGCGTGAGGAGACCCAGTACTTC. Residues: CASSSQDRGREETQYF.

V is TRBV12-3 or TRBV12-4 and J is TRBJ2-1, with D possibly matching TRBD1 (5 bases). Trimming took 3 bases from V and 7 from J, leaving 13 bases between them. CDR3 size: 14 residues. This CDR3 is CASSLRFRDNEQFF. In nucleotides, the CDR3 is TGTGCCAGCAGTTTGAGGTTCAGGGATAATGAGCAGTTCTTC.